The next 21 T cell receptor beta chains were all read from a single sample in a study of regulatory T cells in long-lasting Graves disease. Relying on iRepertoire HTBI primers and Arm-PCR of CDR3 regions, the team built TCR beta libraries. TCRdb reprocessed the multiplex PCR reads via MiXCR and lists one record per CDR3 protein. The sample yields hundreds of thousands of distinct CDR3 sequences, 15% seen once. The time point was: newly diagnosed GD, antithyroid drugs for less than 3 months. PBMCs provided the RNA from which the TCR library was made. The data also belong to a second study, concerning T cells in Graves' hyperthyroidism and ophthalmopathy.

The source was peripheral blood mononuclear cells (PBMCs), collected at new diagnosis, from a patient treated with antithyroid drugs. These TCRs come from a woman aged 40 to 50 with Graves disease.

There are many counts of this clonotype. This rearrangement joins TRBV20-1 to TRBJ2-7; 12 bases match TRBD2. After removal of 6 bases from V and 2 bases from J, the junction contained 8 bases not matched to a gene. This CDR3 has 15 residues. Germline values: CDR1 DFQATT, CDR2 SNEGSKA (reference sequence). The CDR3 DNA follows: TGCAGTGCATCCCTAGCGGGAGGGATCCCCTACGAGCAGTACTTC. Translation gives CSASLAGGIPYEQYF.

In regard to this clonotype: A clone one base away is much larger, so this may be a read error. The J gene is TRBJ1-2, the V gene TRBV10-3, with TRBD1 as a possible D gene (5 bases). V was clipped by 6 bases and J by 4 bases, with 18 bases between them. The V gene's germline CDR1 is ENHRY and CDR2 SYGVKD. This CDR3 contains 15 residues. CDR3 region: CAISPRFGGVYGYTF. The CDR3 DNA is TGTGCCATCAGCCCCAGATTCGGGGGAGTCTATGGCTACACCTTC.

This clonotype was observed at least ten times. CDR3 sequence reads: CSVEGTAKLMNTEAFF. Written as DNA, the CDR3 is TGCAGCGTTGAAGGGACAGCTAAACTAATGAACACTGAAGCTTTCTTT. The chain uses TRBV29-1 and TRBJ1-1; TRBD1 might be the D (6 bases). This CDR3 has 16 residues. Germline V CDR1 and CDR2: SQVTM, ANQGSEA. V dropped 1 base and J dropped 0 bases, with 15 bases sitting between them. Full variable domain (outside the CDR3, taken from reference TRBV29-1 and TRBJ1-1): SAVISQKPSRDICQRGTSLTIQCQVDSQVTMMFWYRQQPGQSLTLIATANQGSEATYESGFVIDKFPISRPNLTFSTLTVSNMSPEDSSIYLCSVEGTAKLMNTEAFFGQGTRLTVV.

At least ten counts were recorded for this clonotype. J is TRBJ2-1 and V is TRBV14; tentative D call: TRBD1 (6 bases). The CDR3 has 15 residues. Between the trimmed V and J ends, which lost 4 bases and 5 bases, there was a span of 15 bases. CDR1 and CDR2 (germline): SGHDN, FVKESK. CDR3 bases: TGTGCCAGCAGCCCCTCGGGACATACCAACAATGAGCAGTTCTTC. Its protein is CASSPSGHTNNEQFF.

This clonotype was seen many times. This chain uses TRBV27 with TRBJ2-2, with D tentatively TRBD1 (6 bases). CDR1 is MNHEY, CDR2 SMNVEV, per germline (reference sequence). CDR3 size: 13 residues. The V end was cut by 3 bases, the J end by 8 bases, with 10 bases between. CDR3: CASSLSGVGELFF. In DNA, the CDR3 is TGTGCCAGCAGTTTGTCAGGGGTAGGGGAGCTGTTTTTT.

Note on this clonotype: One end of the junction fails to match germline, which may point to a read error. This sequence joins TRBV6-2 or TRBV6-3 and TRBJ2-1, with D possibly being TRBD1 (6 bases). The CDR3 contains 19 residues. From germline, CDR1 is MNHEY and CDR2 SVGEGT. The CDR3 reads CASSHSMRGIPRSYNEQFF. The CDR3 DNA is TGTGCCAGCAGTCACTCGATGAGGGGGATCCCTCGCTCCTACAATGAGCAGTTCTTC.

This clonotype showed up many times. The CDR3 is CASRFRGAINEKLFF. The CDR3 coding sequence is TGTGCCAGCAGATTCCGGGGGGCGATTAATGAAAAACTGTTTTTT. The chain joins TRBV12-3 or TRBV12-4 to TRBJ1-4; tentative D call: TRBD1 (6 bases). The CDR3 extends over 15 amino acids. The V and J ends lost 6 bases and 4 bases respectively, with 15 bases between them.

This clonotype was found many times. The rearrangement links TRBV10-3 to TRBJ2-7, with a possible D match to TRBD1 (6 bases). The germline gives CDR1 ENHRY, CDR2 SYGVKD. The CDR3 runs to 14 residues. Trimming removed 6 bases from V and 3 bases from J, with 15 bases in between. The CDR3 DNA reads TGTGCCATCAGGGGGGCTACAGGGTTCTACGAGCAGTACTTC. Its protein is CAIRGATGFYEQYF.

This clonotype was recorded at least ten times. The V and J genes are TRBV20-1 and TRBJ2-3; D not certain. With 6 bases removed from V and 5 bases from J, the gap between germline ends came to 9 bases. CDR3 length equals 11 residues. Germline CDR1 is DFQATT and CDR2 is SNEGSKA (reference sequence). CDR3 nucleotides: TGCAGTGCCGCAACAGAAGATACGCAGTATTTT. Amino acids: CSAATEDTQYF.

This chain links TRBV15 with TRBJ1-1; D may be TRBD1 (5 bases). V shed 2 bases and J shed 2 bases, with 12 bases lying between them. Germline-derived CDR1 and CDR2 are LNHNV and YYDKDF (reference sequence). The CDR3 extends over 15 amino acids. Here the CDR3 reads CATSRSRDRNTEAFF. DNA for the CDR3: TGTGCCACCAGCAGATCACGGGACCGCAACACTGAAGCTTTCTTT.

Worth noting for this clonotype: A clone one base away is much larger, so this may be a read error. J is TRBJ2-2 and V is TRBV7-2, with 10 bases lining up with TRBD1. Germline V lookup: CDR1 SGHTA, CDR2 FQGNSA. The CDR3 runs 17 residues. The CDR3 here is CVSSRVTGGVFSGELFF. The CDR3 DNA is TGTGTCAGCAGCCGGGTGACAGGGGGCGTTTTTTCCGGGGAGCTGTTTTTT.

This clonotype showed up many times. The rearrangement uses TRBV13 and TRBJ2-5; D ambiguous. There are 13 residues in the CDR3. V was trimmed by 3 bases and J by 1 base, leaving 6 bases between them. The germline V gene encodes CDR1 PRHDT and CDR2 FYEKMQ (reference sequence). In nucleotides, the CDR3 is TGTGCCAGCAGCTTCTCTAGCCAAGAGACCCAGTACTTC. As protein: CASSFSSQETQYF.

This clonotype was counted many times. The chain carries TRBV6-1 and TRBJ1-2, with D perhaps TRBD1 (5 bases). Trimming removed 5 bases at V and 4 bases at J, with 14 bases between. The length of the CDR3 is 14 residues. The V gene's germline CDR1 is MNHNS and CDR2 SASEGT. The CDR3 nucleotides are TGTGCCAGCAGTATCCAGGGCTATGGCTATGGCTACACCTTC. It encodes CASSIQGYGYGYTF.

Many counts were recorded for this clonotype. The V call is TRBV28, the J call TRBJ2-1, with TRBD1 matching over 8 bases. CDR3 length: 17 amino acids. Germline CDR1 reads MDHEN; CDR2 reads SYDVKM. Trimming removed 7 bases from V and 2 bases from J; junction bases left unmatched: 13. The DNA for the CDR3 is TGTGCCAGCACCTCAGGGGGCGGCGGGAACACCTACAATGAGCAGTTCTTC. Residues: CASTSGGGGNTYNEQFF.

J is TRBJ1-4 and V is TRBV3-1, with D possibly matching TRBD1 (6 bases). Per the germline V gene, CDR1 is LGHDT and CDR2 is YNNKEL (reference sequence). This CDR3 has 16 residues. V lost 0 bases to trimming and J lost 4 bases, with 12 bases between them. CDR3 DNA sequence: TGTGCCAGCAGCCAAGATGGGGCAGGGGATAATGAAAAACTGTTTTTT. Protein: CASSQDGAGDNEKLFF.

As for this clonotype: At one boundary the junction diverges from the germline segment, which might be a read error. The genes are TRBV7-7 and TRBJ2-7; the D is unclear. The J call may be faulty, since TRBJ2-3 better matches the DNA end. Germline V gene data show CDR1 as SSHAT and CDR2 as FNYEAQ (reference sequence). The CDR3 covers 15 residues. The CDR3 spells CASSPTSVNTDTQYF. CDR3 sequence (DNA): TGTGCTAGCAGCCCTACAAGCGTCAACACAGATACGCAGTATTTT.

The sample holds many counts of this clonotype. V gene TRBV20-1 combines with J gene TRBJ2-7, with 10 bases fitting TRBD2. The germline V gene encodes CDR1 DFQATT and CDR2 SNEGSKA (reference sequence). The CDR3 has 13 residues. V gave up 1 base and J gave up 6 bases; unmatched junction bases: 3. CDR3 nucleotide sequence: TGCAGTGCTAGAGTAGTAGCGGGAGGCGAGCAGTACTTC. It specifies CSARVVAGGEQYF.

This clonotype was counted between two and nine times. At one end the junction does not follow the germline gene, possibly because of a read error. CDR3 sequence: CAVRTGTGGYEQYF. The CDR3 coding sequence is TGTGCCGTCAGGACAGGGACGGGCGGATACGAGCAGTACTTC. The chain combines TRBV10-3 with TRBJ2-7, with 8 bases fitting TRBD1. CDR1 and CDR2 (germline): ENHRY, SYGVKD. This CDR3 region has 14 residues.

This clonotype turned up a few times. The V call is TRBV18, the J call TRBJ2-7; 11 bases align to TRBD2. Germline CDR1 reads KGHSH; CDR2 reads LQKENI. The CDR3 contains 17 residues. V dropped 2 bases and J dropped 4; count of bases not matched to a gene: 10. CDR3 loop: CASSPSLTSGRAYEQYF. CDR3 coding DNA: TGTGCCAGCTCACCATCTCTTACTAGCGGGAGAGCTTACGAGCAGTACTTC.

In nucleotides, the CDR3 is TGCAGTGCTAGAGATATAGCGGGAGGAGATACGCAGTATTTT. This encodes CSARDIAGGDTQYF. This chain joins TRBV20-1 and TRBJ2-3; 10 nucleotides agree with TRBD2. Looked up from germline, CDR1 is DFQATT and CDR2 is SNEGSKA (reference sequence). V lost 0 bases to trimming and J lost 5 bases; unmatched junction nucleotides: 2. The CDR3 is 14 amino acids.

This clonotype has ten or more counts. This chain joins TRBV12-3 or TRBV12-4 and TRBJ2-7, with a possible D match to TRBD2 (5 bases). The CDR3 is made up of 14 amino acids. Between the trimmed V and J ends, which lost 0 bases and 2 bases, there was a span of 8 bases. The CDR3, as DNA: TGTGCCAGCAGTTTAGCGGGAGCCACCTACGAGCAGTACTTC. Residues: CASSLAGATYEQYF.